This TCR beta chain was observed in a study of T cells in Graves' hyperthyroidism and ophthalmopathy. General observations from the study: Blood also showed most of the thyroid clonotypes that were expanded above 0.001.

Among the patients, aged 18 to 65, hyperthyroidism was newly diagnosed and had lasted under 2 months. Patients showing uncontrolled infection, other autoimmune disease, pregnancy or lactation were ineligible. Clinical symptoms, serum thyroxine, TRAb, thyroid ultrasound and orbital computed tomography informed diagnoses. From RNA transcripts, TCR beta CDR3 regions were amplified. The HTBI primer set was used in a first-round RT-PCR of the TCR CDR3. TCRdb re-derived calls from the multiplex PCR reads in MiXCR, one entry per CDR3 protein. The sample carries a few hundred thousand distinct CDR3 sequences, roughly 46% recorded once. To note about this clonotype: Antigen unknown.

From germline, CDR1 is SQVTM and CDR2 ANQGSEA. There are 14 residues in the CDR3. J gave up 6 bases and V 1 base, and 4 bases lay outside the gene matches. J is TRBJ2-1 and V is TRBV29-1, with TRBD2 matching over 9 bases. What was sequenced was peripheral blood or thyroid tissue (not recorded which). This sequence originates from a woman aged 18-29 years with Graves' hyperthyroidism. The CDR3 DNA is TGCAGCGTTGAAGGTCGACTAGCGGCCAATGAGCAGTTCTTC. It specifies CSVEGRLAANEQFF.